A single T cell receptor beta chain is shown here with its context. Antigen: not known. The sample carries other DNA sequences with the same CDR3. Primers for the PCR totalled 60 Vbeta and 13 Jbeta. Here immunoSEQ multiplex PCR was the method, and the copy in TCRdb shows in-frame clones only, minus some. Of approximately 170,000 clones in the sample, 80% to 85% were seen once. The record originates from a study of cytomegalovirus exposure and HLA in healthy donors. Overall study findings and caveats: The number of N-insertions in an Asian-associated ancestry cluster was reportedly below the approximately 600-donor mean in a later analysis. For most subjects, TCR beta sequences were reported to predict HLA-A and HLA-B alleles with accuracy. A missense variant in DCLRE1C was later tied to TCR beta V- and J-gene trimming.

The CDR3 is 15 amino acids. CDR1 is MNHEY, CDR2 SVGAGI, per germline. Trimming shortened V by 5 bases and J by 7 bases, and 15 bases separated the two germline ends. This TCR was sampled from a boy between 2 and 10 years old in good health and CMV-seronegative. This chain joins TRBV6-5 and TRBJ1-6; TRBD1 is a possible D gene (6 bases). Sequenced: PBMCs. CDR3 in amino acids: CASSPSTGKNSPLHF. As DNA, the CDR3 is TGTGCCAGCAGTCCATCTACAGGGAAAAATTCACCCCTCCACTTT.